This entry lists 30 T cell receptor beta chains sequenced from one sample in a study of OX40 agonist ivuxolimab in advanced cancers. Clones were read by immunoSEQ multiplex PCR, and TCRdb kept only the in-frame ones, dropping some. Here the sample spans roughly 50,000 clones, about 90% being singletons. Sequences were derived from CD4+ or CD8+ T cells sorted from blood, sampled in a trial of the OX40 agonist ivuxolimab. The receptors stem from an adult with an advanced solid tumor such as melanoma, head and neck, liver or kidney cancer.

This chain links TRBV2 with TRBJ1-4, with a weak D call TRBD1 (6 bases). Between the trimmed V and J ends, which lost 8 bases and 7 bases, there was a span of 11 bases. This CDR3 has 12 amino acids. Germline lookup yields CDR1 SNHLY and CDR2 FYNNEI. CDR3 residues: CASVGGPEKLFF. The CDR3 nucleotides read TGTGCCAGCGTTGGGGGCCCTGAAAAACTGTTTTTT.

The V gene is TRBV10-3, the J gene TRBJ2-3, with D hard to call. Trimming stripped 0 bases from V and 2 bases from J, with 12 bases between. This CDR3 is built from 16 residues. Germline V CDR1 and CDR2: ENHRY, SYGVKD. CDR3 protein: CAISESTRGTTDTQYF. The CDR3 nucleotides read TGTGCCATCAGTGAGTCGACTCGCGGAACCACAGATACGCAGTATTTT.

The chain carries TRBV6-1 and TRBJ1-5, with 9 bases lining up with TRBD1. This CDR3 region has 17 residues. The germline gives CDR1 MNHNS, CDR2 SASEGT. J lost 2 bases, V lost 2 bases, and 7 bases had no gene match. This chain's CDR3 is CASSESPGQGRNQPQHF. Here the CDR3 DNA reads TGTGCCAGCAGTGAAAGCCCGGGACAGGGCCGCAATCAGCCCCAGCATTTT.

The rearrangement links TRBV7-6 to TRBJ1-4, with D uncertain. Germline assignment: CDR1 SGHVS and CDR2 FNYEAQ. V gave up 5 bases and J gave up 5 bases, with 15 bases separating them. CDR3 length: 15 amino acids. The CDR3 reads CASSTREAPNEKLFF. CDR3 bases: TGTGCCAGCAGCACTCGGGAGGCCCCGAATGAAAAACTGTTTTTT.

The chain carries TRBV6-6 and TRBJ1-1; D ambiguous. The CDR3 spans 13 residues. V was clipped by 8 bases and J by 0 bases, with 10 bases between them. Germline V gene sequence: CDR1 MNHNY, CDR2 SVGAGI (reference sequence). In nucleotides, the CDR3 is TGTGCCAGCCGAACGAGCTTGAACACTGAAGCTTTCTTT. The encoded protein is CASRTSLNTEAFF.

The rearrangement links TRBV7-8 to TRBJ2-1; tentative D call: TRBD1 (5 bases). Between the trimmed V and J ends, which lost 1 base and 4 bases, there was a span of 11 bases. Germline CDR1 SGHVS, CDR2 FQNEAQ. This CDR3 region has 15 residues. The DNA for the CDR3 is TGTGCCAGCAGCTTAGGGCAGGGTCCGTACAATGAGCAGTTCTTC. Translating it yields CASSLGQGPYNEQFF.

V is TRBV5-1 and J is TRBJ1-1, with unresolved D. The germline CDR1 and CDR2 sequences are SGHRS and YFSETQ. Trimming left V 4 bases short and J 3 bases short, with 16 bases between. This CDR3 region has 15 residues. This chain's CDR3 is CASSPDLPGDTEAFF. In DNA, the CDR3 is TGCGCCAGCAGCCCGGATCTCCCTGGGGACACTGAAGCTTTCTTT.

This clone was counted a single time. V and J are TRBV10-1 and TRBJ1-1; a weak D match, TRBD1 (5 bases). V lost 4 bases and J 1 base, leaving 10 bases between the germline ends. The CDR3 loop spans 14 amino acids. Germline CDR1 and CDR2: WNHNN and SYGVQD (reference sequence). The CDR3, as DNA: TGCGCCAGCAGTGCGTCTCAGGGGAACACTGAAGCTTTCTTT. This gives the protein CASSASQGNTEAFF.

The V call is TRBV5-1, the J call TRBJ2-3; D uncertain. Trimming pared 3 bases from V and 0 bases from J, leaving 8 bases between. The germline V gene has CDR1 SGHRS and CDR2 YFSETQ. This CDR3 contains 14 residues. CDR3 DNA: TGCGCCAGCAGCTCAGATGCAAGCACAGATACGCAGTATTTT. Translating it yields CASSSDASTDTQYF.

This chain links TRBV28 with TRBJ2-5; TRBD2 agrees at 9 bases. J lost 4 bases, V lost 4 bases, and 7 bases had no gene match. Germline CDR1 and CDR2: MDHEN and SYDVKM. This CDR3 spans 15 amino acids. CDR3 DNA sequence: TGTGCCAGCAGTTCTATAGCGGGAGAAGGAGAGACCCAGTACTTC. Its protein is CASSSIAGEGETQYF.

This clone was seen once. The CDR3 protein is CASRGDGSNTGELFF. The CDR3 nucleotides read TGTGCCAGCAGGGGGGACGGATCGAACACCGGGGAGCTGTTTTTT. V is TRBV2 and J is TRBJ2-2; either TRBD1 or TRBD2 may fit D (5 bases each). V was pared by 6 bases and J by 0 bases, with 11 bases between. This CDR3 has 15 residues. CDR1 and CDR2 (germline): SNHLY, FYNNEI.

This chain links TRBV6-4 with TRBJ2-5; 9 bases map to TRBD2. V dropped 0 bases and J dropped 2; count of bases not matched to a gene: 10. Germline CDR1 and CDR2: MRHNA and SNTAGT. CDR3 size: 18 residues. The CDR3 bases are TGTGCCAGCAGTGACTCGAATTGGAGCGGGGGGTCACAAGAGACCCAGTACTTC. Amino acids: CASSDSNWSGGSQETQYF.

The genes are TRBV7-9 and TRBJ2-2; D may be TRBD1 (6 bases). Trimming removed 5 bases from V and 3 bases from J, with 10 bases in between. The CDR3 consists of 14 residues. Germline CDR1 reads SEHNR; CDR2 reads FQNEAQ (reference sequence). Written as DNA, the CDR3 is TGTGCCAGCAGCCAGAACAGGGACACCGGGGAGCTGTTTTTT. Residues: CASSQNRDTGELFF.

J is TRBJ2-7 and V is TRBV5-4; TRBD1 is a possible D gene (6 bases). Germline V lookup: CDR1 SGHNT, CDR2 YYREEE (reference sequence). The V gene lost 4 bases and the J gene lost 1 base, with 15 bases spanning the gap. CDR3 length equals 15 residues. CDR3 residues: CASSREGTYSYEQYF. DNA of the CDR3: TGTGCCAGCAGCAGAGAGGGGACATATTCCTACGAGCAGTACTTC.

This rearrangement joins TRBV2 to TRBJ1-5, with D perhaps TRBD1 (6 bases). Trimming removed 5 bases from V and 0 bases from J, with 11 bases in between. Germline values: CDR1 SNHLY, CDR2 FYNNEI. The CDR3 runs 15 residues. CDR3 residues: CASSRQEYSNQPQHF. The CDR3 coding sequence is TGTGCCAGCAGTAGACAGGAGTATAGCAATCAGCCCCAGCATTTT. Complete variable domain (other parts from reference TRBV2 and TRBJ1-5): EPEVTQTPSHQVTQMGQEVILRCVPISNHLYFYWYRQILGQKVEFLVSFYNNEISEKSEIFDDQFSVERPDGSNFTLKIRSTKLEDSAMYFCASSRQEYSNQPQHFGDGTRLSIL.

V and J are TRBV5-1 and TRBJ2-7; TRBD2 might be the D (5 bases). CDR1 is SGHRS and CDR2 is YFSETQ in the germline V gene. Trimming removed 3 bases at V and 0 bases at J, with 13 bases between. This CDR3 spans 15 amino acids. CDR3 residues: CASSYQPGISYEQYF. The CDR3 nucleotides read TGCGCCAGCAGCTACCAGCCGGGAATCTCCTACGAGCAGTACTTC.

The chain recombines TRBV30 with TRBJ1-5; tentatively, D is TRBD1 (6 bases). The V gene's germline CDR1 is GTSNPN and CDR2 SVGIG (reference sequence). Trimming took 2 bases from V and 7 from J, leaving 12 bases between them. The CDR3 contains 13 residues. The CDR3 loop is CAWSMGGRQPQHF. DNA for the CDR3: TGTGCCTGGAGTATGGGGGGGCGGCAGCCCCAGCATTTT.

This clone appeared once. The chain joins TRBV5-1 to TRBJ2-5, with D unresolved. The germline V gene has CDR1 SGHRS and CDR2 YFSETQ. The V end lost 0 bases, the J end lost 1 base, and 7 bases lay between the germline ends. CDR3 length: 14 residues. CDR3 DNA: TGCGCCAGCAGCTTGGCCTCCTTCCAAGAGACCCAGTACTTC. Its protein product is CASSLASFQETQYF.

The V and J genes are TRBV6-5 and TRBJ2-1; 9 bases line up with TRBD2. Germline-derived CDR1 and CDR2 are MNHEY and SVGAGI. The J segment lost 2 bases and the V segment lost 2 bases, leaving 1 base of the junction unmatched. The CDR3 totals 15 residues. CDR3 nucleotide sequence: TGTGCCAGCAGTTACGGCGGGGGGGCCTACAATGAGCAGTTCTTC. Amino acids: CASSYGGGAYNEQFF.

This chain links TRBV5-1 with TRBJ2-2, with D unclear. Germline V CDR1 and CDR2: SGHRS, YFSETQ. This CDR3 is built from 11 residues. V was trimmed by 7 bases and J by 6 bases, leaving 7 bases between them. The CDR3 DNA reads as TGCGCCAGCCGATCGGCCGGGGAGCTGTTTTTT. Translation gives CASRSAGELFF.

The J gene is TRBJ1-3, the V gene TRBV10-3, with D unclear. The CDR3 contains 14 residues. CDR1 ENHRY and CDR2 SYGVKD come from the germline V gene. Trimming took off 5 bases at V and 1 base at J, with 9 bases between the two ends. CDR3 in amino acids: CAISYQVSGNTIYF. The DNA for the CDR3 is TGTGCCATCAGTTATCAGGTGTCTGGAAACACCATATATTTT.

The rearrangement joins TRBV5-6 to TRBJ2-2; D remains unclear. Germline V CDR1 and CDR2: SGHDT, YYEEEE. CDR3 length: 12 residues. V shed 4 bases and J shed 5 bases, with 6 bases lying between them. The CDR3 loop reads CASSRWTGELFF. The CDR3 DNA is TGTGCCAGCAGCCGTTGGACCGGGGAGCTGTTTTTT.

V is TRBV6-5 and J is TRBJ2-5, with a weak D call TRBD1 (5 bases). The V end was cut by 5 bases, the J end by 2 bases, with 12 bases between. CDR3 length equals 14 residues. The V gene's germline CDR1 is MNHEY and CDR2 SVGAGI. The CDR3 DNA follows: TGTGCCAGCAGTGAAGGACAAGTTCAAGAGACCCAGTACTTC. Translating it yields CASSEGQVQETQYF.

CDR3 sequence: CASSSGPNRAGELFF. The CDR3 region has the DNA TGTGCCAGCAGCTCCGGTCCCAATAGGGCCGGGGAGCTGTTTTTT. The chain combines TRBV9 with TRBJ2-2; D is ambiguous. The germline CDR1 and CDR2 sequences are SGDLS and YYNGEE. The V end lost 4 bases, the J end lost 6 bases, and 16 bases lay between the germline ends. The CDR3 consists of 15 residues. The whole variable domain, filled in from reference TRBV9 and TRBJ2-2, reads DSGVTQTPKHLITATGQRVTLRCSPRSGDLSVYWYQQSLDQGLQFLIQYYNGEERAKGNILERFSAQQFPDLHSELNLSSLELGDSALYFCASSSGPNRAGELFFGEGSRLTVL.

V and J are TRBV7-2 and TRBJ2-7; D remains unclear. V lost 3 bases and J lost 1, with 7 bases in between. The CDR3 has 13 residues. CDR1 is SGHTA, CDR2 FQGNSA, per germline. The CDR3 region is CASSLLQSYEQYF. The CDR3 nucleotides read TGTGCCAGCAGCTTGTTACAGTCCTACGAGCAGTACTTC.

The V and J genes are TRBV29-1 and TRBJ1-1; D call uncertain. V lost 2 bases and J lost 4, with 5 bases in between. The CDR3 spans 11 residues. Germline loops: CDR1 SQVTM, CDR2 ANQGSEA. The CDR3 bases are TGCAGCGTTGAAACGAGCACTGAAGCTTTCTTT. Its protein product is CSVETSTEAFF. Supplemented by reference TRBV29-1 and TRBJ1-1, the full variable domain reads SAVISQKPSRDICQRGTSLTIQCQVDSQVTMMFWYRQQPGQSLTLIATANQGSEATYESGFVIDKFPISRPNLTFSTLTVSNMSPEDSSIYLCSVETSTEAFFGQGTRLTVV.

The V gene is TRBV27, the J gene TRBJ1-2; possibly TRBD1 for D (6 bases). Germline CDR1 MNHEY, CDR2 SMNVEV (reference sequence). V lost 5 bases, J lost 4 bases, and 17 bases lay in between. CDR3 length equals 15 residues. DNA of the CDR3: TGTGCCAGCAGTCCGAACAGGGTTGTGGGCTATGGCTACACCTTC. This translates into CASSPNRVVGYGYTF.

The chain employs TRBV7-9 and TRBJ1-2, with 7 bases that match TRBD1. The CDR3 sequence is 14 residues long. Germline CDR1 reads SEHNR; CDR2 reads FQNEAQ (reference sequence). The J segment lost 8 bases and the V segment lost 1 base, leaving 7 bases of the junction unmatched. The CDR3 region is CASSLGGGAGGYTF. The CDR3 DNA reads TGTGCCAGCAGCTTAGGAGGGGGCGCCGGAGGCTACACCTTC.

This chain uses TRBV5-1 with TRBJ1-6; TRBD1 is a possible D gene (5 bases). V gave up 1 base and J gave up 5 bases, with 7 bases separating them. This CDR3 comprises 14 residues. The germline V gene has CDR1 SGHRS and CDR2 YFSETQ. CDR3 sequence reads: CASSLRGHNSPLHF. CDR3 sequence (DNA): TGCGCCAGCAGCTTGAGGGGTCATAATTCACCCCTCCACTTT.

The chain couples TRBV30 to TRBJ2-1; 10 nucleotides agree with TRBD2. V was clipped by 0 bases and J by 9 bases; unmatched bases: 8. The CDR3 covers 15 residues. CDR1 GTSNPN and CDR2 SVGIG come from the germline V gene (reference sequence). The CDR3 DNA follows: TGTGCCTGGAGTGTATGGCTAGCGGGAGACAGTGAGCAGTTCTTC. It translates to CAWSVWLAGDSEQFF.